These T cell receptor beta chains were read from a single sample in a study of shared clonotypes between healthy human individuals. Assay used: immunoSEQ multiplex PCR; TCRdb lists only in-frame clones, some missing. The data hold about 680,000 clones, with more than 70% observed a single time. The specimen sequenced was memory CD4+ T cells sorted from blood. The origin of the receptors is a woman aged 30 to 39 in good health. Both conserved end residues are part of each CDR3. The D gene is left open where the match is weak. Size is omitted from some rows. Given values are once, few, many or a class for expanded clones.

j_call v_call d_call clone_size cdr3_nt cdr3_aa
TRBJ2-7 TRBV4-1 NA NA TGCGCCAGCAGCCAACTACAGGGAGCCTACGAGCAGTACTTC CASSQLQGAYEQYF
TRBJ2-3 TRBV7-9 TRBD2 NA TGTGCCAGCAGCTTAAGCGGGGGGGATACGCAGTATTTT CASSLSGGDTQYF
TRBJ2-7 TRBV5-8 NA NA TGTGCCAGCAGCTTGGTGGAGTTTGGGTCCGAGCAGTACTTC CASSLVEFGSEQYF
TRBJ2-1 TRBV6-1 NA NA TGTGCCAGCAGTGTGGTCTGGGACGCAGCCCGTGAGCAGTTCTTC CASSVVWDAAREQFF
TRBJ2-1 TRBV7-2 NA many TGTGCCAGCAGCGATCGGACCAAGCTCAATGAGCAGTTCTTC CASSDRTKLNEQFF
TRBJ1-4 TRBV4-1 TRBD1 NA TGCGCCAGCAGCACTCAGACAGGGTTCATTGAAAAACTGTTTTTT CASSTQTGFIEKLFF
TRBJ1-4 TRBV25-1 NA many TGTGCCAGCAGTGAACCTGGGAGGAGTGCCGAAAAACTGTTTTTT CASSEPGRSAEKLFF
TRBJ1-5 TRBV25-1 NA NA TGTGCCAGCAGTGAACAGGGAAATAGCAATCAGCCCCAGCATTTT CASSEQGNSNQPQHF
TRBJ2-7 TRBV5-1 TRBD2 NA TGCGCCAGCAGCTTGGTGCGGGAGGGCCGCGAGCAGTACTTC CASSLVREGREQYF
TRBJ2-3 TRBV7-2 TRBD1 NA TGTGCCAGCAGCCAGGACAGGGGAACAGATACGCAGTATTTT CASSQDRGTDTQYF
TRBJ2-5 TRBV28 NA NA TGTGCCAGCAGTCCCGCGACCTTTGTGGCCCAAGAGACCCAGTACTTC CASSPATFVAQETQYF
TRBJ2-6 TRBV11-2 NA NA TGTGCCAGCACTCACATGGGCCTCAAGACTGGGGCCAACGTCCTGACTTTC CASTHMGLKTGANVLTF
TRBJ2-5 TRBV7-8 NA NA TGTGCCAGCAGCCGGATGGGGGCTGGGAACCAAGAGACCCAGTACTTC CASSRMGAGNQETQYF
TRBJ2-7 TRBV7-8 NA NA TGTGCCAGCAGCGATTCGTACGAGCAGTACTTC CASSDSYEQYF
TRBJ2-7 TRBV7-9 NA NA TGTGCCAGCAGCTTAAACAGGGACGAGCAGTACTTC CASSLNRDEQYF
TRBJ2-3 TRBV11-2 NA once TGTGCCAGCAGCTTAGGCGGGACTACAGATACGCAGTATTTT CASSLGGTTDTQYF
TRBJ1-4 TRBV19 TRBD1 NA TGTGCCAGTAGCCTCGACAGGGGACCACTTGAAAAACTGTTTTTT CASSLDRGPLEKLFF
TRBJ2-3 TRBV5-1 NA NA TGCGCCAGCAGCTTGGCGGGGTCTAGCGATTCGGCAGATACGCAGTATTTT CASSLAGSSDSADTQYF
TRBJ2-2 TRBV7-3 TRBD2 NA TGTGCCAGCAGTCGCGGGACTAGCGGGGCCGGGGAGCTGTTTTTT CASSRGTSGAGELFF
TRBJ1-5 TRBV19 TRBD1 NA TGTGCCAGTAGTAAGGCCGGGACAGGGATCTTTAGCAATCAGCCCCAGCATTTT CASSKAGTGIFSNQPQHF
TRBJ2-7 TRBV5-1 NA NA TGCGCCAGCTCTCAAAGCTTGGACAGTGCCTACGAGCAGTACTTC CASSQSLDSAYEQYF
TRBJ1-1 TRBV25-1 TRBD1 once TGTGCCAGCAGTGGAGACAGGGTCCTGAACACTGAAGCTTTCTTT CASSGDRVLNTEAFF
TRBJ2-7 TRBV6-1 NA NA TGTGCCAGCCCGTCTCGGTACTACGAGCAGTACTTC CASPSRYYEQYF
TRBJ2-1 TRBV28 NA NA TGTGCCAGCAGTATCAATAGCAGGGAGCAGTTCTTC CASSINSREQFF
TRBJ1-1 TRBV2 NA few TGTGCCAGCAGAGAAGAGACCTTAGAAGCTTTCTTT CASREETLEAFF
TRBJ2-7 TRBV18 TRBD2 NA TGTGCCAGCTCACCACGGGGGGGAGGACCCTACGAGCAGTACTTC CASSPRGGGPYEQYF
TRBJ2-1 TRBV11-2 NA few TGTGCCAGCAGCCGGGAAATCGCCTCCTACAATGAGCAGTTCTTC CASSREIASYNEQFF
TRBJ2-3 TRBV7-8 TRBD2 NA TGTGCCAGCAGCCCCACGGGTAGCGGGAGGCCCCGCATCACAGATACGCAGTATTTT CASSPTGSGRPRITDTQYF
TRBJ1-4 TRBV28 NA NA TGTGCCAGCAGTTTAATCAGGGCTACAACTAATGAAAAACTGTTTTTT CASSLIRATTNEKLFF
TRBJ2-7 TRBV2 NA NA TGTGCCAGTCACCGACAGGATTTGGGCTACGAGCAGTACTTC CASHRQDLGYEQYF
TRBJ2-1 TRBV5-1 NA NA TGCGCCAGCACCTCGACAGGAGGCAATGAGCAGTTCTTC CASTSTGGNEQFF
TRBJ2-3 TRBV5-4 TRBD2 NA TGTGCCAGCAGCTTGGTTGGACTAGCGGACACAGATACGCAGTATTTT CASSLVGLADTDTQYF
TRBJ1-5 TRBV28 NA NA TGTGCCAGCAGAAGACACGTTCTCGACGATCAGCCCCAGCATTTT CASRRHVLDDQPQHF